The 9 T cell receptor beta chains below all came from one sample that was sequenced in a study of T cell responses to AZD1222 COVID-19 vaccine (dated by TCRdb to the early 2020s). Receptor amplification or capture employed the immunoSEQ multiplex PCR assay. In TCRdb, the immuneACCESS table is reduced to in-frame sequences with V and J assigned. These tables do not hold every clone; where another copy was compared, an unresolved V gene accounts for under half, and the others remain unexplained. A total of some 70,000 clones appear in this sample, over 70% of them only once. The biggest ten clones account for about 14% of the sample. Interpreted using the paper, the time point label stands for: about 28 days (+/-7) after the second vaccine dose. The sequenced sample was peripheral blood, obtained 28 days after the second AZD1222 dose. These receptors originate from an adult who received the AZD1222 COVID-19 vaccine.

The chain has TRBV30 and TRBJ1-5, with D maybe TRBD1 (6 bases). Trimming took 2 bases from V and 5 from J, leaving 10 bases between them. The CDR3 length is 13 residues. Germline V gene data show CDR1 as GTSNPN and CDR2 as SVGIG (reference sequence). The CDR3 loop reads CAWSQGGDQPQHF. The DNA of the CDR3 is TGTGCCTGGAGTCAAGGGGGGGATCAGCCCCAGCATTTT.

This clone occurred a few times. The V gene is TRBV5-6, the J gene TRBJ2-6, with D hard to call. The CDR3 runs to 14 residues. The ends were cut back, 2 bases at V and 0 bases at J, with 3 bases in the middle. CDR1 and CDR2 from the germline V gene are SGHDT and YYEEEE. The CDR3 is CASSLYSGANVLTF. The CDR3 DNA reads as TGTGCCAGCAGCTTATACTCTGGGGCCAACGTCCTGACTTTC.

V gene TRBV19 combines with J gene TRBJ1-2, with D unresolved. The CDR3 totals 13 residues. The germline V gene has CDR1 LNHDA and CDR2 SQIVND (reference sequence). Trimming pared 1 base from V and 8 bases from J, leaving 11 bases between. Here the CDR3 reads CASSIGIGPGYTF. The CDR3 DNA follows: TGTGCCAGTAGTATAGGGATAGGACCCGGCTACACCTTC. Full variable domain (outside the CDR3, taken from reference TRBV19 and TRBJ1-2): DGGITQSPKYLFRKEGQNVTLSCEQNLNHDAMYWYRQDPGQGLRLIYYSQIVNDFQKGDIAEGYSVSREKKESFPLTVTSAQKNPTAFYLCASSIGIGPGYTFGSGTRLTVV.

This clone turned up a few times. One junction end disagrees with the germline gene, perhaps due to a read error. The genes are TRBV7-7 and TRBJ2-1; 11 bases are shared with TRBD2. CDR3 length: 15 residues. Germline values: CDR1 SSHAT, CDR2 FNYEAQ (reference sequence). The CDR3 nucleotides are TGTGCTAGCAGCTCTCTAGCGGGGGGAAACAATGAGCAGTTCTTC. Translated, it gives CASSSLAGGNNEQFF.

This clone showed up just a few times. The chain joins TRBV19 to TRBJ1-1; D unclear. Germline CDR1 is LNHDA and CDR2 is SQIVND (reference sequence). Deletions cut 5 bases from V and 1 base from J, with 23 bases between. The CDR3 runs 18 residues. The CDR3 DNA sequence: TGTGCCAGTAGTCAATGGGTAGAGGGTCTAATTAGGAACACTGAAGCTTTCTTT. Protein: CASSQWVEGLIRNTEAFF.

The sample holds a few counts of this clone. This sequence joins TRBV7-9 and TRBJ2-5; 8 nucleotides align to TRBD1. Germline V lookup: CDR1 SEHNR, CDR2 FQNEAQ (reference sequence). The CDR3 totals 17 residues. V lost 5 bases, J lost 2 bases, and 13 bases stayed unmatched. In DNA, the CDR3 is TGTGCCAGCAGCCCAGGGCTAGGGGACAGGTGGCAAGAGACCCAGTACTTC. As protein: CASSPGLGDRWQETQYF. The full variable domain, in which reference TRBV7-9 and TRBJ2-5 provide the parts outside the CDR3, is DTGVSQNPRHKITKRGQNVTFRCDPISEHNRLYWYRQTLGQGPEFLTYFQNEAQLEKSRLLSDRFSAERPKGSFSTLEIQRTEQGDSAMYLCASSPGLGDRWQETQYFGPGTRLLVL.

The V gene is TRBV21-1, the J gene TRBJ2-2; the table's TRBD2 call for D was not verified on the DNA. TRBV21-1 is reported as a pseudogene. The CDR3 loop spans 16 amino acids. The CDR3 coding sequence is TGTGCCAGCCCTACTCGACTAGGCCGGAACACCGGGGAGCTGTTTTTT. Protein: CASPTRLGRNTGELFF.

The chain combines TRBV10-1 with TRBJ1-1; no definite D call. Trimming stripped 3 bases from V and 2 bases from J, with 10 bases between. Germline CDR1 reads WNHNN; CDR2 reads SYGVQD (reference sequence). CDR3 length: 14 residues. DNA of the CDR3: TGCGCCAGCAGTGACAGAGTGCTCAACACTGAAGCTTTCTTT. Translating gives CASSDRVLNTEAFF.

The chain employs TRBV2 and TRBJ2-5; the match to TRBD2 covers 9 bases. CDR3 length equals 16 residues. CDR1 is SNHLY and CDR2 is FYNNEI in the germline V gene. The V gene end was trimmed by 7 bases and the J gene end by 5 bases; junction bases not matched to a gene: 14. DNA of the CDR3: TGTGCCAGCATGGGACCCCTCGCGGGGGGGGTCGAGACCCAGTACTTC. Residues: CASMGPLAGGVETQYF.